Below, 14 T cell receptor beta chains from the same sample are listed, as sequenced in a study of blood T cell repertoires in COVID-19. Sequencing was performed with immunoSEQ multiplex PCR; in TCRdb, only in-frame clones are kept and a portion is missing. This table has about 150,000 clones, roughly 88% appearing once. The sequenced sample consisted of peripheral blood. These receptors were taken from a woman in her fifties or sixties with acute or convalescent COVID-19.

J is TRBJ2-7 and V is TRBV27, with TRBD1 matching over 8 bases. There are 16 residues in the CDR3. The germline gives CDR1 MNHEY, CDR2 SMNVEV (reference sequence). V trimming: 1 base; J trimming: 2 bases; junction bases outside the gene matches: 7. The CDR3 DNA reads TGTGCCAGCAGTTTATGGGGACAGGTTTCAACCTACGAGCAGTACTTC. Translation: CASSLWGQVSTYEQYF.

This chain joins TRBV11-3 and TRBJ1-5; D is ambiguous. The germline V gene encodes CDR1 SGHNT and CDR2 YENEEA. The CDR3 has 12 amino acids. Trimming took 5 bases from V and 5 from J, leaving 7 bases between them. CDR3 protein: CASSRGDQPQHF. The CDR3 DNA is TGTGCCAGCAGCAGAGGTGATCAGCCCCAGCATTTT.

The V and J genes are TRBV7-2 and TRBJ1-2, with D tentatively TRBD1 (5 bases). Germline V gene data show CDR1 as SGHTA and CDR2 as FQGNSA. The germline V and J ends were trimmed by 5 bases and 8 bases, with 15 bases remaining between them. This CDR3 is built from 13 residues. The CDR3 protein is CASSLQEGVGYTF. The DNA of the CDR3 is TGTGCCAGCAGCCTTCAAGAAGGGGTCGGCTACACCTTC.

This chain uses TRBV7-3 with TRBJ2-7, with D possibly being TRBD2 (5 bases). Germline loops: CDR1 SGHTA, CDR2 FQGTGA. The V gene lost 5 bases and the J gene lost 1 base, with 12 bases spanning the gap. The CDR3 is made up of 14 amino acids. The CDR3 nucleotides are TGTGCCAGCAGCCCAAACAGCGGTTCCTACGAGCAGTACTTC. Protein product: CASSPNSGSYEQYF.

The CDR3 DNA reads TGTGCCAGCAGCCGAGCGGGAGCAGAGACCCAGTACTTC. Translation gives CASSRAGAETQYF. This chain links TRBV5-6 with TRBJ2-5, with 8 bases that match TRBD2. Unmatched junction bases numbered 3, after V lost 4 bases and J lost 4 bases. CDR1 is SGHDT and CDR2 is YYEEEE in the germline V gene. CDR3 length: 13 residues.

The genes are TRBV30 and TRBJ2-7; possibly TRBD2 for D (5 bases). Trimming removed 3 bases from V and 1 base from J, with 7 bases in between. The germline CDR1 and CDR2 sequences are GTSNPN and SVGIG (reference sequence). The CDR3 contains 12 residues. CDR3 nucleotides: TGTGCCTGGAGAGGAGGTTCCTACGAGCAGTACTTC. Translated, it gives CAWRGGSYEQYF.

For the CDR3, the DNA is TGCGCCAGCAGCCAAGACTCGCGTATGCTCTACAATGAGCAGTTCTTC. This encodes CASSQDSRMLYNEQFF. The chain has TRBV4-3 and TRBJ2-1; D unclear. V was clipped by 0 bases and J by 3 bases, with 12 bases between them. The germline V gene has CDR1 LGHNA and CDR2 YSLEER. The CDR3 totals 16 residues.

The chain recombines TRBV24-1 with TRBJ2-5, with TRBD1 matching over 9 bases. Germline CDR1 reads KGHDR; CDR2 reads SFDVKD. J lost 5 bases, V lost 3 bases, and 9 bases had no gene match. This CDR3 has 16 amino acids. The CDR3 protein is CATSDPGQGLEETQYF. CDR3 coding DNA: TGTGCCACCAGTGATCCGGGACAGGGTCTCGAGGAGACCCAGTACTTC.

The gene calls are TRBV14 and TRBJ2-4; 9 bases match TRBD2. After removal of 3 bases from V and 0 bases from J, the junction contained 12 bases not matched to a gene. The length of the CDR3 is 19 residues. Germline V gene data show CDR1 as SGHDN and CDR2 as FVKESK. The DNA for the CDR3 is TGTGCCAGCAGCCACTATGGGCTGACTAGCGGACTAGCCAAAAACATTCAGTACTTC. It yields the protein CASSHYGLTSGLAKNIQYF.

The chain is built from TRBV28 and TRBJ1-5; 8 nucleotides agree with TRBD1. CDR3 length: 17 residues. The germline gives CDR1 MDHEN, CDR2 SYDVKM. The V gene end was trimmed by 3 bases and the J gene end by 3 bases; junction bases not matched to a gene: 10. The CDR3 sequence is CASSLVGRGRINQPQHF. The CDR3 bases are TGTGCCAGCAGTTTGGTTGGCAGGGGGCGCATCAATCAGCCCCAGCATTTT.

The V and J genes are TRBV6-6 and TRBJ2-7, with 11 bases lining up with TRBD2. J was trimmed by 2 bases and V by 6 bases; bases with no gene match: 9. This CDR3 contains 16 residues. Looked up from germline, CDR1 is MNHNY and CDR2 is SVGAGI (reference sequence). The CDR3, as DNA: TGTGCCAGCAGACCTCCCAGTAGCGGGGGGGCCTACGAGCAGTACTTC. It yields the protein CASRPPSSGGAYEQYF.

The count of this clone is one. This CDR3 reads CASRSPDQETQYF. The CDR3 nucleotides read TGTGCCAGCAGGTCCCCCGACCAAGAGACCCAGTACTTC. The rearrangement joins TRBV28 to TRBJ2-5; D gene ambiguous. V lost 6 bases, J lost 0 bases, and 8 bases lay in between. The CDR3 loop spans 13 amino acids. Per the germline V gene, CDR1 is MDHEN and CDR2 is SYDVKM.

The rearrangement links TRBV14 to TRBJ1-6, with unresolved D. V lost 0 bases, J lost 10 bases, and 13 bases lay in between. The CDR3 totals 15 residues. CDR1 is SGHDN and CDR2 is FVKESK in the germline V gene. In DNA form, the CDR3 reads TGTGCCAGCAGCCAAGAGTATGGCTTTTTGTCACCCCTCCACTTT. Translated: CASSQEYGFLSPLHF.

V gene TRBV27 combines with J gene TRBJ2-5; D gene unclear. V lost 6 bases, J lost 1 base, and 6 bases lay in between. The CDR3 covers 12 residues. In germline, CDR1 is MNHEY, CDR2 SMNVEV (reference sequence). The CDR3, as DNA: TGTGCCAGCAGGCTACTCCAAGAGACCCAGTACTTC. Encoded protein: CASRLLQETQYF.